The 27 T cell receptor beta chains in this list originate from one sample, sequenced in a study of blood T cell repertoires in COVID-19. TCRdb's copy holds only in-frame clones and misses some; the assay was immunoSEQ multiplex PCR. This repertoire shows around 28,000 clones, roughly 76% found once; its top ten account for almost 40%. The sample consisted of peripheral blood. The source is a man between 65 and 85 years old with acute or convalescent COVID-19.

To note about this clone: At one boundary the junction diverges from the germline segment, which might be a read error. The chain carries TRBV7-9 and TRBJ2-5, with 7 bases matching TRBD1. This CDR3 is 13 amino acids long. Germline V gene lookup returns CDR1 SEHNR and CDR2 FQNEAQ (reference sequence). CDR3 nucleotide sequence: TGTGCCAGCAGCTGGGACAGCCCAGAGCCCCAGTACTTC. Encoded protein: CASSWDSPEPQYF.

The chain carries TRBV7-9 and TRBJ1-1; 7 nucleotides align to TRBD1. The CDR3 is 15 residues long. Germline values: CDR1 SEHNR, CDR2 FQNEAQ (reference sequence). V gave up 3 bases and J gave up 0 bases; unmatched junction bases: 4. CDR3 in amino acids: CASSFRTGMNTEAFF. The CDR3 region has the DNA TGTGCCAGCAGCTTTAGGACAGGTATGAACACTGAAGCTTTCTTT.

The chain employs TRBV5-1 and TRBJ2-5, with a possible D match to TRBD2 (5 bases). The CDR3 is made up of 14 amino acids. V lost 4 bases and J lost 5, with 15 bases in between. Germline V gene data show CDR1 as SGHRS and CDR2 as YFSETQ. CDR3 DNA sequence: TGCGCCAGCAGCCCTGGTGGGGAGATGGAGACCCAGTACTTC. Protein: CASSPGGEMETQYF.

The CDR3 spells CASSQGGQAAGAGNTIYF. CDR3 coding DNA: TGCGCCAGCAGCCAGGGAGGACAGGCCGCTGGGGCTGGAAACACCATATATTTT. The chain couples TRBV4-1 to TRBJ1-3, with TRBD1 matching 7 bases. Germline V gene sequence: CDR1 MGHRA, CDR2 YSYEKL. V dropped 3 bases and J dropped 2; count of bases not matched to a gene: 13. This CDR3 region has 18 residues.

The chain is built from TRBV6-5 and TRBJ1-2; possibly TRBD1 for D (6 bases). The CDR3 is made up of 12 amino acids. V was cut by 6 bases and J by 7 bases, with 12 bases left in between. Germline CDR1 is MNHEY and CDR2 is SVGAGI. The CDR3 loop reads CASRHRDSGYTF. In nucleotides, the CDR3 is TGTGCCAGCAGGCACAGGGATTCTGGCTACACCTTC.

V usage is TRBV28 and J usage is TRBJ2-1; 9 bases are shared with TRBD2. The V segment lost 4 bases and the J segment 0 bases; nucleotides outside the gene matches: 7. CDR1 is MDHEN, CDR2 SYDVKM, per germline. The CDR3 consists of 17 residues. The CDR3 DNA sequence: TGTGCCAGCAGTTCCGGTAGCGGGGGTGGCTCCTACAATGAGCAGTTCTTC. Amino acid sequence: CASSSGSGGGSYNEQFF.

The chain couples TRBV18 to TRBJ2-3; 8 nucleotides match TRBD1. The CDR3 is 14 amino acids. The germline V gene encodes CDR1 KGHSH and CDR2 LQKENI. Trimming at V came to 2 bases and at J to 6 bases, leaving 4 bases not matched to a gene. CDR3: CASSPRQGRDTQYF. The CDR3, as DNA: TGTGCCAGCTCACCAAGACAGGGGAGGGATACGCAGTATTTT.

This sequence joins TRBV3-1 (or the pseudogene TRBV3-2) and TRBJ2-5; maybe TRBD1 (6 bases). Germline CDR1 and CDR2: LGHDT and YNNKEL (reference sequence). CDR3 length: 19 amino acids. With 4 bases removed from V and 3 bases from J, the gap between germline ends came to 27 bases. The CDR3 bases are TGTGCCAGCAGCCGGAGAATGCAAACAGGGCGCCTGGATAAAGAGACCCAGTACTTC. As protein: CASSRRMQTGRLDKETQYF.

This clone has a single count. At one boundary the junction diverges from the germline segment, which might be a read error. The gene calls are TRBV27 and TRBJ2-7; tentatively, D is TRBD1 (7 bases). This CDR3 spans 13 amino acids. Germline V gene data show CDR1 as MNHEY and CDR2 as SMNVEV (reference sequence). CDR3 sequence (DNA): TGTGCCAGCAGTTTATCCCGGACAGGCGGGGCTCACTTC. Translation: CASSLSRTGGAHF.

Only one count was recorded for this clone. The genes are TRBV4-3 and TRBJ1-2; D is possibly TRBD1 (5 bases). V lost 0 bases to trimming and J lost 7 bases, with 15 bases between them. The CDR3 has 15 residues. Germline CDR1 reads LGHNA; CDR2 reads YSLEER. The CDR3 sequence: CASSQDRVRVVGYTF. Here the CDR3 DNA reads TGCGCCAGCAGCCAAGATCGGGTCAGGGTAGTTGGCTACACCTTC.

This clone was seen a handful of times. The chain is built from TRBV19 and TRBJ1-3; D uncertain. Per the germline V gene, CDR1 is LNHDA and CDR2 is SQIVND (reference sequence). CDR3 length: 13 amino acids. With 10 bases removed from V and 0 bases from J, the gap between germline ends came to 10 bases. The CDR3 nucleotides are TGTGCCACCCAGTCGTTCTCTGGAAACACCATATATTTT. This translates into CATQSFSGNTIYF.

This clone was counted a few times. This chain connects TRBV27 to TRBJ1-6; weak D call: TRBD1 (6 bases). The CDR3 consists of 14 residues. The germline V and J ends were trimmed by 2 bases and 10 bases, with 12 bases remaining between them. Germline CDR1 is MNHEY and CDR2 is SMNVEV (reference sequence). In DNA, the CDR3 is TGTGCCAGCAGTTTAATGGGGGCGAGGTCACCCCTCCACTTT. Protein: CASSLMGARSPLHF.

The chain uses TRBV9 and TRBJ2-1; no definite D call. The V gene's germline CDR1 is SGDLS and CDR2 YYNGEE. CDR3 length: 13 amino acids. V lost 0 bases, J lost 5 bases, and 6 bases lay in between. CDR3 nucleotide sequence: TGTGCCAGCAGCGTAGATAGAAACAATGAGCAGTTCTTC. Amino acids: CASSVDRNNEQFF.

The rearrangement uses TRBV5-6 and TRBJ2-2, with a weak D call TRBD2 (5 bases). CDR3 size: 14 residues. With 5 bases removed from V and 6 bases from J, the gap between germline ends came to 14 bases. Germline values: CDR1 SGHDT, CDR2 YYEEEE. CDR3 nucleotide sequence: TGTGCCAGCAGGTCTGGGAGACCAGCCGGGGAGCTGTTTTTT. Protein: CASRSGRPAGELFF.

V and J are TRBV28 and TRBJ1-2; the D gene is possibly TRBD1 (5 bases). Trimming removed 2 bases from V and 8 bases from J, with 15 bases in between. The CDR3 consists of 14 residues. Germline lookup yields CDR1 MDHEN and CDR2 SYDVKM. In DNA, the CDR3 is TGTGCCAGCAGTTTAGGCGTTTTGGGGCCCGGCTACACCTTC. This codes for CASSLGVLGPGYTF.

This chain connects TRBV7-2 to TRBJ1-3; no reliable D call. Germline V gene data show CDR1 as SGHTA and CDR2 as FQGNSA. V lost 1 base and J 3 bases, leaving 7 bases between the germline ends. This CDR3 comprises 14 residues. CDR3 nucleotides: TGTGCCAGCAGCTTAGACTTTATTGGAAACACCATATATTTT. Its translation: CASSLDFIGNTIYF.

This chain connects TRBV15 to TRBJ1-1; unclear D gene. V was pared by 0 bases and J by 4 bases, with 12 bases between. Germline assignment: CDR1 LNHNV and CDR2 YYDKDF (reference sequence). CDR3 length: 15 residues. CDR3 nucleotides: TGTGCCACCAGCAGAGATCGTTGGGCTGGCACTGAAGCTTTCTTT. It codes for CATSRDRWAGTEAFF.

In its sample, this clone ranks as medium-sized. The chain has TRBV10-1 and TRBJ1-2, with TRBD1 identical over 7 bases. Trimming took 9 bases from V and 3 from J; bases not matched to a gene: 16. Germline CDR1 reads WNHNN; CDR2 reads SYGVQD (reference sequence). This CDR3 is built from 16 residues. The CDR3 bases are TGCGCCAGAGGCCCTTCACAGGGGCGGTCTGACTATGGCTACACCTTC. It codes for CARGPSQGRSDYGYTF.

The V gene is TRBV12-3 or TRBV12-4, the J gene TRBJ1-5; D is undetermined. The CDR3 consists of 13 residues. Trimming pared 6 bases from V and 4 bases from J, leaving 10 bases between. CDR3 DNA sequence: TGTGCCAGCAGCCCGGCGGGGAATCAGCCCCAGCATTTT. Its translation: CASSPAGNQPQHF.

This clone turned up a few times. This sequence joins TRBV5-6 and TRBJ1-4, with D possibly TRBD1 on 5 matching bases. The CDR3 sequence is 18 residues long. Trimming cost V 3 bases and J 0 bases, with 18 bases left between them. Germline loops: CDR1 SGHDT, CDR2 YYEEEE. This CDR3 reads CASSYRSRTLATNEKLFF. The CDR3 bases are TGTGCCAGCAGCTACAGGAGCCGAACCCTTGCAACTAATGAAAAACTGTTTTTT.

The chain recombines TRBV7-2 with TRBJ1-5; 7 bases map to TRBD1. Germline V gene lookup returns CDR1 SGHTA and CDR2 FQGNSA. With 2 bases clipped from V and 4 bases from J, the junction kept 2 bases outside the gene matches. The length of the CDR3 is 14 residues. The DNA of the CDR3 is TGTGCCAGCAGCTTAACAGGGGTTAATCAGCCCCAGCATTTT. Protein sequence: CASSLTGVNQPQHF.

This clone was found a few times. The V and J genes are TRBV5-1 and TRBJ1-1; TRBD1 aligns across 7 bases. This CDR3 is built from 13 residues. Germline lookup yields CDR1 SGHRS and CDR2 YFSETQ. With V trimmed by 4 bases and J by 6 bases, 6 bases remained unmatched. CDR3: CASSVQGISEAFF. CDR3 bases: TGCGCCAGCAGCGTACAGGGGATCTCTGAAGCTTTCTTT.

The chain is built from TRBV2 and TRBJ2-1, with TRBD1 matching 7 bases. The V gene's germline CDR1 is SNHLY and CDR2 FYNNEI. The CDR3 runs 14 residues. V lost 7 bases to trimming and J lost 4 bases; unmatched junction nucleotides: 7. The CDR3 spells CASIPGQSYNEQFF. The CDR3 DNA reads TGTGCCAGCATCCCGGGACAGTCTTACAATGAGCAGTTCTTC.

The chain carries TRBV5-1 and TRBJ1-1; no clear D gene. The length of the CDR3 is 11 residues. V was cut by 0 bases and J by 9 bases, with 6 bases left in between. CDR1 SGHRS and CDR2 YFSETQ come from the germline V gene. The CDR3 sequence: CASSLGGQAFF. As DNA, the CDR3 is TGCGCCAGCAGCTTGGGCGGTCAAGCTTTCTTT. The variable domain in full, completed from reference TRBV5-1 and TRBJ1-1, reads KAGVTQTPRYLIKTRGQQVTLSCSPISGHRSVSWYQQTPGQGLQFLFEYFSETQRNKGNFPGRFSGRQFSNSRSEMNVSTLELGDSALYLCASSLGGQAFFGQGTRLTVV.

This chain links TRBV4-2 with TRBJ1-3; D call uncertain. V was trimmed by 0 bases and J by 4 bases, leaving 16 bases between them. CDR1 and CDR2 (germline): LGHNA, YNFKEQ. The CDR3 length is 17 residues. This chain's CDR3 is CASSQDPLGMIGNTIYF. The DNA of the CDR3 is TGTGCCAGCAGCCAAGATCCCCTCGGGATGATAGGAAACACCATATATTTT.

This clone appeared a few times. The chain is built from TRBV11-3 and TRBJ2-3; 11 bases fit TRBD1. The germline V gene encodes CDR1 SGHNT and CDR2 YENEEA. The CDR3 has 15 amino acids. V trimming: 4 bases; J trimming: 6 bases; junction bases outside the gene matches: 6. CDR3 DNA sequence: TGTGCCAGCAGCTCCGGGACAGGGGGACGGGATACGCAGTATTTT. This gives the protein CASSSGTGGRDTQYF. Complete variable domain (other parts from reference TRBV11-3 and TRBJ2-3): EAGVVQSPRYKIIEKKQPVAFWCNPISGHNTLYWYLQNLGQGPELLIRYENEEAVDDSQLPKDRFSAERLKGVDSTLKIQPAELGDSAVYLCASSSGTGGRDTQYFGPGTRLTVL.

V usage is TRBV14 and J usage is TRBJ1-4, with 10 bases matching TRBD1. The CDR3 covers 17 residues. Germline V gives CDR1 SGHDN, CDR2 FVKESK. V shed 4 bases, J shed 4 bases, and the junction held 9 bases outside the gene matches. The chain's CDR3 is CASSPGQGTRRNEKLFF. The CDR3 DNA follows: TGTGCCAGCAGCCCGGGACAGGGGACGAGACGTAATGAAAAACTGTTTTTT. The whole variable domain, remainder taken from reference TRBV14 and TRBJ1-4, is EAGVTQFPSHSVIEKGQTVTLRCDPISGHDNLYWYRRVMGKEIKFLLHFVKESKQDESGMPNNRFLAERTGGTYSTLKVQPAELEDSGVYFCASSPGQGTRRNEKLFFGSGTQLSVL.